These 10 T cell receptor beta chains came from one sample sequenced in a study of blood T cell repertoires in COVID-19. Generated by immunoSEQ multiplex PCR, the TCRdb table keeps only in-frame clones and is missing some. The repertoire includes roughly 300,000 clones, 80% to 90% of them detected once, and roughly 9.4% sits in the top ten. The sequencing sample was made of peripheral blood. The receptors shown here come from a woman in her forties or fifties who had recovered from COVID-19.

The V and J genes are TRBV24-1 and TRBJ2-7; 9 bases map to TRBD1. CDR1 and CDR2 from the germline V gene are KGHDR and SFDVKD. This CDR3 region has 16 residues. Losses at the gene ends were 4 bases for V and 0 bases for J; bases not matched to a gene: 6. CDR3 loop: CATSDSGTGSSYEQYF. Written as DNA, the CDR3 is TGTGCCACCAGTGACTCCGGGACAGGGAGCTCCTACGAGCAGTACTTC.

This clone has only a few counts. V is TRBV7-2 and J is TRBJ1-2, with D unclear. V lost 1 base and J lost 1, with 13 bases in between. This CDR3 has 16 amino acids. In germline, CDR1 is SGHTA, CDR2 FQGNSA. CDR3 sequence reads: CASSLGIGVGNYGYTF. The CDR3 DNA reads TGTGCCAGCAGCTTAGGAATAGGAGTTGGTAACTATGGCTACACCTTC.

The rearrangement uses TRBV10-3 and TRBJ1-1; the match to TRBD1 covers 8 bases. This CDR3 region has 16 residues. The germline CDR1 and CDR2 sequences are ENHRY and SYGVKD. V lost 3 bases, J lost 1 base, and 7 bases stayed unmatched. CDR3 sequence: CAISDWTGSGNTEAFF. DNA for the CDR3: TGTGCCATCAGTGACTGGACAGGGTCCGGGAACACTGAAGCTTTCTTT.

This rearrangement joins TRBV19 to TRBJ2-2, with TRBD1 identical over 8 bases. The CDR3 length is 14 residues. Germline-derived CDR1 and CDR2 are LNHDA and SQIVND (reference sequence). The V segment lost 5 bases and the J segment 6 bases; nucleotides outside the gene matches: 5. CDR3 residues: CASSSDRAAGELFF. For the CDR3, the DNA is TGTGCCAGTAGTTCGGACAGGGCCGCCGGGGAGCTGTTTTTT.

This clone was seen once. The V call is TRBV6-6, the J call TRBJ2-7, with D possibly TRBD1 on 5 matching bases. Germline CDR1 MNHNY, CDR2 SVGAGI (reference sequence). This CDR3 is 12 amino acids long. The V end was cut by 3 bases, the J end by 6 bases, with 9 bases between. CDR3 amino acids: CASSYGATEQYF. For the CDR3, the DNA is TGTGCCAGCAGTTATGGGGCAACCGAGCAGTACTTC.

The rearrangement joins TRBV7-3 to TRBJ2-1, with 7 bases matching TRBD1. V shed 4 bases and J 5 bases; nucleotides not matched to a gene: 5. The CDR3 length is 14 residues. CDR1 and CDR2 (germline): SGHTA, FQGTGA. The CDR3, as DNA: TGTGCCAGCAGCTCAGGGGGACGGCACAATGAGCAGTTCTTC. Translated, it gives CASSSGGRHNEQFF.

The V call is TRBV5-5, the J call TRBJ2-7, with D possibly matching TRBD1 (5 bases). The ends were cut back, 1 base at V and 6 bases at J, with 11 bases in the middle. CDR1 is SGHKS, CDR2 YYEKEE, per germline (reference sequence). CDR3 length: 13 residues. The CDR3 bases are TGTGCCAGCAGCTTGACAGGTACGGGCGAGCAGTACTTC. The encoded protein is CASSLTGTGEQYF.

In this sample, this clone turned up once. The chain employs TRBV4-3 and TRBJ2-3, with 8 bases aligning to TRBD2. Germline V gene data show CDR1 as LGHNA and CDR2 as YSLEER. The length of the CDR3 is 16 residues. With 0 bases clipped from V and 2 bases from J, the junction kept 4 bases outside the gene matches. DNA for the CDR3: TGCGCCAGCAGCCAAGACCCCGGGAGGGCCACAGATACGCAGTATTTT. The encoded protein is CASSQDPGRATDTQYF.

The rearrangement joins TRBV27 to TRBJ2-3; 7 bases match TRBD2. V lost 4 bases to trimming and J lost 5 bases; unmatched junction nucleotides: 9. The CDR3 consists of 15 residues. CDR1 is MNHEY and CDR2 is SMNVEV in the germline V gene (reference sequence). The CDR3 nucleotides are TGTGCCAGCAGTTATCTCGGGAGGCAGGAAGATACGCAGTATTTT. Translating gives CASSYLGRQEDTQYF.

The V gene is TRBV27, the J gene TRBJ2-3; D not certain. Trimming took off 5 bases at V and 3 bases at J, with 12 bases between the two ends. The CDR3 consists of 14 residues. The V gene's germline CDR1 is MNHEY and CDR2 SMNVEV (reference sequence). The CDR3 DNA reads TGTGCCAGCAGTATCTACGGGTTTACAGATACGCAGTATTTT. As protein: CASSIYGFTDTQYF.